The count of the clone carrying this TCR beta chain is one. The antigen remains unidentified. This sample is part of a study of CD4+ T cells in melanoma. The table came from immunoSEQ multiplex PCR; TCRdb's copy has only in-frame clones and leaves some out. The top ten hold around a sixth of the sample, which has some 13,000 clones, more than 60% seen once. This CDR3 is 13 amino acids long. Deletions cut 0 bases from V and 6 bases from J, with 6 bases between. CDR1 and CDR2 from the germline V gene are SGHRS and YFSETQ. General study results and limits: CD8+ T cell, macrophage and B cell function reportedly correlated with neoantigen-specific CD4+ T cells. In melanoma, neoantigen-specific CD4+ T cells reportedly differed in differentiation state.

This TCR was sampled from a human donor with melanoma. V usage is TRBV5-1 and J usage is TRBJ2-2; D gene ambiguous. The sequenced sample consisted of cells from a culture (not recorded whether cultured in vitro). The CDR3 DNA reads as TGCGCCAGCAGCTTGGGGGCAGCCGGGGAGCTGTTTTTT. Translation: CASSLGAAGELFF.